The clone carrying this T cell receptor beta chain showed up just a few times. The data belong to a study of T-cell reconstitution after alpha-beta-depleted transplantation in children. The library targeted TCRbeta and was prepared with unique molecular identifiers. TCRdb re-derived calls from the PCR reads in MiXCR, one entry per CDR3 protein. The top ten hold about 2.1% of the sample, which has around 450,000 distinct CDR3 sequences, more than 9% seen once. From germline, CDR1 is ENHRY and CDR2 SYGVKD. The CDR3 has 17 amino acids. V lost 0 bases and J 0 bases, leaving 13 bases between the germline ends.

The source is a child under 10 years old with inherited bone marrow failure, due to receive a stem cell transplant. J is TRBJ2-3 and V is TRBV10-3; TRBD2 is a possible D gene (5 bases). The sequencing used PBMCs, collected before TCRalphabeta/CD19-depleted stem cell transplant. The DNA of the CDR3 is TGTGCCATCAGTGAGTCGAATCGAGCGGAGAGCACAGATACGCAGTATTTT. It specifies CAISESNRAESTDTQYF.